This T cell receptor (beta chain) was sequenced for a study of blood T cell repertoires in COVID-19 (TCRdb year 2020). Looking at the study overall: Samples from collaborators originated in the United States, Italy and Spain and spanned both the acute and convalescent phases of COVID-19. Deeply sampled blood TCRbeta repertoires from subjects exposed to, actively infected with, or recovered from COVID-19 were included in the dataset. Sample metadata almost always included a de-identified subject ID, COVID-19 status, age in years and sex. The repertoires were made available in a free public database intended to serve as a resource for research on the immune response to SARS-CoV-2. The samples were drawn from the first 160 participants of the ongoing ImmuneRACE study and from under 1,500 subjects provided by 6 global collaborators. The material from the prospective study consisted of cDNA or gDNA derived from T cells, B-cell-depleted T cells, or PBMCs. HLA class I and class II types, where available, came from metadata supplied by the sample provider rather than from assay-based typing.

Broad study findings and their caveats: The quantity of clinical and demographic metadata differed by source and by participant and was supplied without curation.

A few counts support this clone. Its antigen remains undetermined. Per-base quality was not reported, and no clone a single base away is much larger than it. Other DNA variants within this sample encode the same CDR3. The immunoSEQ Assay, a bias-controlled multiplex PCR, was used to amplify TCRbeta CDR3 regions from genomic DNA. Concerning the study's data processing: The number of nucleated cells in each sample was estimated by amplification of reference gene primers within the assay. Sequence reads were collapsed and filtered to measure the absolute abundance of every unique TCRbeta CDR3 rearrangement. Productive Simpson clonality was computed per sample as the square root of Simpson's diversity index over productive rearrangements. Drawn from immuneACCESS, this table holds only the in-frame rearrangements with V and J called that TCRdb kept. Clones are partly lost; checked studies trace under half to an unresolved V gene and leave the rest unexplained. The DNA was the basis for D and trimming; V, J and clone size are from that table. Present in this sample are almost 200,000 clones, around 79% of which were seen just once. The top ten clones comprise approximately 6% of the sample.

CDR1 and CDR2 are read off the germline V gene as SQVTM and ANQGSEA. The CDR3 starts with the cysteine, ends with the phenylalanine, and has 13 residues. Only CDR3 DNA is held: 39 bases, read in frame from base 1. V is cut back by 5 bases and J by 4 bases, with 5 bases in the junction unmatched. At one collaborating source in Seattle, patients were enrolled during active infection and were followed longitudinally through the course of disease. Collaborating institutions collected whole blood in K2EDTA tubes following their own protocols. For TCRbeta analysis, collaborator samples were shipped as frozen whole blood, as isolated PBMCs, or as DNA extracted from either sample type.

Sequencing used peripheral blood. The sequence links TRBV29-1 to TRBJ2-7, with 10 bases matching TRBD1. The sequence came from a woman in her thirties or forties with COVID-19, enrolled during active disease. At the DNA level, the sequence is TGCAGCGTTCCGGGACAGGGGCTTTACGAGCAGTACTTC. This encodes CSVPGQGLYEQYF.